This T cell receptor (beta chain) was documented in a study of T cell responses to AZD1222 COVID-19 vaccine. Study-wide findings and caveats: The donors showed a predominance of white British ancestry and of females, with possible underestimation of clonal diversity.

Trimming removed 6 bases at V and 1 base at J, with 9 bases between. Germline CDR1 MDHEN, CDR2 SYDVKM. This CDR3 is 13 amino acids long. Clones were sequenced by immunoSEQ multiplex PCR, and TCRdb holds only the in-frame ones, with some missing. This table holds around 130,000 clones, 93% found once. Regarding this clone: Its antigen is not known.

The sequencing used peripheral blood, collected on day 0 of AZD1222 vaccination. The V call is TRBV28, the J call TRBJ1-2, with a possible D match to TRBD1 (5 bases). The source of this sequence is an adult in good health. This CDR3 is CASRGDYNYGYTF. DNA of the CDR3: TGTGCCAGCAGGGGGGACTATAACTATGGCTACACCTTC.